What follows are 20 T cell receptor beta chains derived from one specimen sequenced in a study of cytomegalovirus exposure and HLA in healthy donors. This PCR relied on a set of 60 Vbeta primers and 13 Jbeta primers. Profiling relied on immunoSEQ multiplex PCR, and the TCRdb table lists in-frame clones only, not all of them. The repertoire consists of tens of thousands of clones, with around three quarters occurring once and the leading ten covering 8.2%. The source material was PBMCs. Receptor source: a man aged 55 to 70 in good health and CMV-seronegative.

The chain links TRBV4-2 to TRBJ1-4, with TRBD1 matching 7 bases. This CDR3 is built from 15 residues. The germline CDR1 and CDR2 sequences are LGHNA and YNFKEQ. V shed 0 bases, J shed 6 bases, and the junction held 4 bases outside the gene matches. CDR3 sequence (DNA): TGTGCCAGCAGCCAAGATAGGGGGCGGGATGAAAAACTGTTTTTT. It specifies CASSQDRGRDEKLFF.

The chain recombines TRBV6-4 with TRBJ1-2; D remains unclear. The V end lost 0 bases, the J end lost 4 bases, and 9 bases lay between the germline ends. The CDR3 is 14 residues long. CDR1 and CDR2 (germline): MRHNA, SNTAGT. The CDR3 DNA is TGTGCCAGCAGTGACTCGAGGCGAACCTATGGCTACACCTTC. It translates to CASSDSRRTYGYTF.

CDR3 amino acids: CASSGTGQGNNQPQHF. The CDR3 bases are TGTGCCAGCAGTGGAACGGGACAGGGAAATAATCAGCCCCAGCATTTT. This chain uses TRBV6-1 with TRBJ1-5; 9 bases are a match to TRBD1. Germline V gene lookup returns CDR1 MNHNS and CDR2 SASEGT. Trimming cost V 4 bases and J 4 bases; bases outside gene matches: 8. CDR3 length equals 16 residues.

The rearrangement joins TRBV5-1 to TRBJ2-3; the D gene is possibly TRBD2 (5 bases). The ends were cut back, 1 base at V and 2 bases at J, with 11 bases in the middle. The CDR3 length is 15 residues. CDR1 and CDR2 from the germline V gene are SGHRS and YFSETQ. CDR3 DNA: TGCGCCAGCAGCTTGCAAACTAGTCCCACAGATACGCAGTATTTT. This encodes CASSLQTSPTDTQYF.

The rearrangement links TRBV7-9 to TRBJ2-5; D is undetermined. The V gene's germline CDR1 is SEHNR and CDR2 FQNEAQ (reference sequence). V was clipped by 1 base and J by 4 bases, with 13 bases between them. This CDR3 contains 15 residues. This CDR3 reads CASSLVPATGETQYF. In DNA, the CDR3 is TGTGCCAGCAGCTTAGTTCCAGCCACGGGAGAGACCCAGTACTTC.

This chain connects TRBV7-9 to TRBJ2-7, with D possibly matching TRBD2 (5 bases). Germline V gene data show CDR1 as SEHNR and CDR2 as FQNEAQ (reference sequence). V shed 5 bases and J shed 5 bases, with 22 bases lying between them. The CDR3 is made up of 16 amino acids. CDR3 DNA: TGTGCCAGCAGCCCACTAGTTGGGATAGAACCCGACGAGCAGTACTTC. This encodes CASSPLVGIEPDEQYF.

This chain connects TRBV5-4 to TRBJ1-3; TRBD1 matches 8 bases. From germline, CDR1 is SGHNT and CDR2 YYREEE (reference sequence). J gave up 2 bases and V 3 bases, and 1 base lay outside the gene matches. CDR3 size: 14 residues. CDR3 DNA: TGTGCCAGCAGCTCGGGACAGGCTGGAAACACCATATATTTT. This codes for CASSSGQAGNTIYF.

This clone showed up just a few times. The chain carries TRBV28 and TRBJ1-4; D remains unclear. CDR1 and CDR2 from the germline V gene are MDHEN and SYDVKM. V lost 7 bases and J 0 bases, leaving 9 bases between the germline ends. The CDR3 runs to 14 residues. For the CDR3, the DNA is TGTGCCAGCAAGCGTCCAACAACTAATGAAAAACTGTTTTTT. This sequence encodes CASKRPTTNEKLFF.

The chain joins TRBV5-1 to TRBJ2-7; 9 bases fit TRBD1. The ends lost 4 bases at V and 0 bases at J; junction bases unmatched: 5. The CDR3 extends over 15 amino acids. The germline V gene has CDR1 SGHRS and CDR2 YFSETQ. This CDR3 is CASSEGTGPSYEQYF. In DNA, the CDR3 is TGCGCCAGCAGCGAGGGGACAGGGCCCTCCTACGAGCAGTACTTC.

As DNA, the CDR3 is TGTGCCAGCAGCCGGACAGGGGCTAACTATGGCTACACCTTC. Amino acid sequence: CASSRTGANYGYTF. V gene TRBV11-2 combines with J gene TRBJ1-2; TRBD1 matches 9 bases. The V and J ends lost 5 bases and 0 bases, in that order; junction bases with no gene match: 1. CDR1 and CDR2 (germline): SGHAT, FQNNGV. This CDR3 has 14 residues.

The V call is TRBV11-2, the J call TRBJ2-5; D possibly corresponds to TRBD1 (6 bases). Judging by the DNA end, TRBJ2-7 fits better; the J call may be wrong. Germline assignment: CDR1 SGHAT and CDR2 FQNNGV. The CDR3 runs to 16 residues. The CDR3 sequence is CASSLAPGQQSYEQYF. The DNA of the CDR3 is TGTGCCAGCAGCTTAGCCCCAGGACAGCAGAGCTACGAGCAGTACTTC.

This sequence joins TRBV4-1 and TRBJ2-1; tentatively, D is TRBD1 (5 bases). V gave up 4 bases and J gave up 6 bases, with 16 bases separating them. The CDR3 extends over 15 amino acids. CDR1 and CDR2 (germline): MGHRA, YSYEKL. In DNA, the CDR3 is TGCGCCAGCAGCCTACAAGGAACCCAGGGCAATGAGCAGTTCTTC. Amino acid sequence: CASSLQGTQGNEQFF.

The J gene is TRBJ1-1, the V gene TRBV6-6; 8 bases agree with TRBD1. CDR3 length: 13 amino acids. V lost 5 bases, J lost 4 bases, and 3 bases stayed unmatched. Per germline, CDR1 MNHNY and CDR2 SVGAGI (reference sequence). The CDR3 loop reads CASSQTGVTEAFF. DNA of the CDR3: TGTGCCAGCAGTCAGACAGGGGTCACTGAAGCTTTCTTT.

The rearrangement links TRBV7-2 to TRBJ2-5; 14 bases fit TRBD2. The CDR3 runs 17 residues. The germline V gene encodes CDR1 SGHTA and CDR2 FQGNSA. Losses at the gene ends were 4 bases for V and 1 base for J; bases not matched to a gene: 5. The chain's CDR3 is CASSSRLAGGFQETQYF. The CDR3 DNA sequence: TGTGCCAGCAGCTCCCGACTAGCGGGGGGGTTCCAAGAGACCCAGTACTTC.

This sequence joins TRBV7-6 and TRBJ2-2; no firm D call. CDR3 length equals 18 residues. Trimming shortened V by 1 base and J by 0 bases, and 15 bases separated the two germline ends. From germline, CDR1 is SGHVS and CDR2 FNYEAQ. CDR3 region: CASSLGPAGLTNTGELFF. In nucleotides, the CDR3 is TGTGCCAGCAGCTTAGGGCCGGCAGGTCTGACGAACACCGGGGAGCTGTTTTTT. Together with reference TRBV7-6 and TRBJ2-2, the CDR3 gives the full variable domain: GAGVSQSPRYKVTKRGQDVALRCDPISGHVSLYWYRQALGQGPEFLTYFNYEAQQDKSGLPNDRFSAERPEGSISTLTIQRTEQRDSAMYRCASSLGPAGLTNTGELFFGEGSRLTVL.

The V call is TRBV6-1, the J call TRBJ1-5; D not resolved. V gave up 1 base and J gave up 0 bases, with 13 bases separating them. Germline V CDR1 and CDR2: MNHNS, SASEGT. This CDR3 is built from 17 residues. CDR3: CASSEGYGEGSNQPQHF. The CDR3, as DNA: TGTGCCAGCAGTGAAGGTTATGGGGAGGGTAGCAATCAGCCCCAGCATTTT.

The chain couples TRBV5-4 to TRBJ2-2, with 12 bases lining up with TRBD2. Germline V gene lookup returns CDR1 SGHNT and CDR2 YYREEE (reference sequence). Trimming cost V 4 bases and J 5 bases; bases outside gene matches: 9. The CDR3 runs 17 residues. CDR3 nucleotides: TGTGCCAGCAGCCCCTCGGCACTAGCGGGGGGAACCGGGGAGCTGTTTTTT. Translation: CASSPSALAGGTGELFF.

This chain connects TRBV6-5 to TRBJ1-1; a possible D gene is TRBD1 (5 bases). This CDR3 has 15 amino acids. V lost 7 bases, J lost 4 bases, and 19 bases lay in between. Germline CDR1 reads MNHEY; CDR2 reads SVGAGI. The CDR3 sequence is CASIRAVGGVTEAFF. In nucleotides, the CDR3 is TGTGCCAGCATCAGAGCAGTCGGGGGGGTCACTGAAGCTTTCTTT.

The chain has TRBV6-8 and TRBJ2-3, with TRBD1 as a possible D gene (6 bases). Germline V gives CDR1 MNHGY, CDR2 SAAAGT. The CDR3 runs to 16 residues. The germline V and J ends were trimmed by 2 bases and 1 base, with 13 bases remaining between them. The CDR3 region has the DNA TGTGCCAGCAGTTACGCAACAGGGTCGGGCACAGATACGCAGTATTTT. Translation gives CASSYATGSGTDTQYF.

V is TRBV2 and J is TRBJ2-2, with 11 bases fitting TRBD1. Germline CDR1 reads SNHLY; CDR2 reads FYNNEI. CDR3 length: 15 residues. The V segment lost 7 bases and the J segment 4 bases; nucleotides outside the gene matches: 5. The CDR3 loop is CASTVGTGGTGELFF. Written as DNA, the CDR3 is TGTGCCAGCACCGTGGGGACAGGGGGCACCGGGGAGCTGTTTTTT.